This passage covers 20 T cell receptor beta chains from one sample sequenced in a study of cytomegalovirus exposure and HLA in healthy donors. 60 Vbeta and 13 Jbeta primers were used in PCR. Produced via immunoSEQ multiplex PCR; TCRdb's table is partial and in-frame only. The sample has about 160,000 clones; the top ten hold over 1%. The sequenced sample consisted of PBMCs. All receptors come from a woman aged 60-70 years in good health and CMV-seronegative.

The chain uses TRBV5-6 and TRBJ2-2; no definite D call. With 6 bases removed from V and 3 bases from J, the gap between germline ends came to 12 bases. Germline V gene lookup returns CDR1 SGHDT and CDR2 YYEEEE. The length of the CDR3 is 14 residues. In nucleotides, the CDR3 is TGTGCCAGCAAAACCGTCGGGTACACCGGGGAGCTGTTTTTT. Protein sequence: CASKTVGYTGELFF.

The CDR3 spells CSVDRTAGGPPGELFF. The CDR3 DNA follows: TGCAGCGTTGATCGGACTGCGGGAGGGCCCCCCGGGGAGCTGTTTTTT. The chain combines TRBV29-1 with TRBJ2-2; 9 nucleotides line up with TRBD2. Germline V gene data show CDR1 as SQVTM and CDR2 as ANQGSEA. This CDR3 comprises 16 residues. V lost 3 bases and J lost 6; bases outside the gene matches: 11.

The J gene is TRBJ1-1, the V gene TRBV7-9, with a weak D call TRBD1 (5 bases). The germline gives CDR1 SEHNR, CDR2 FQNEAQ (reference sequence). The CDR3 has 14 amino acids. V gave up 5 bases and J gave up 4 bases, with 14 bases separating them. CDR3 amino acids: CASSGSGGSTEAFF. In DNA, the CDR3 is TGTGCCAGCAGCGGGTCTGGGGGGAGCACTGAAGCTTTCTTT. Drawing the rest from reference TRBV7-9 and TRBJ1-1, the complete variable domain is DTGVSQNPRHKITKRGQNVTFRCDPISEHNRLYWYRQTLGQGPEFLTYFQNEAQLEKSRLLSDRFSAERPKGSFSTLEIQRTEQGDSAMYLCASSGSGGSTEAFFGQGTRLTVV.

The CDR3: CASMGGRHTGELFF. CDR3 bases: TGTGCCAGCATGGGGGGTAGGCACACCGGGGAGCTGTTTTTT. This sequence joins TRBV2 and TRBJ2-2; D is perhaps TRBD2 (6 bases). Germline CDR1 is SNHLY and CDR2 is FYNNEI. The CDR3 has 14 residues. V shed 7 bases and J shed 3 bases, with 12 bases lying between them. The full variable domain, its missing parts supplied by reference TRBV2 and TRBJ2-2, is EPEVTQTPSHQVTQMGQEVILRCVPISNHLYFYWYRQILGQKVEFLVSFYNNEISEKSEIFDDQFSVERPDGSNFTLKIRSTKLEDSAMYFCASMGGRHTGELFFGEGSRLTVL.

The chain employs TRBV7-3 and TRBJ2-1; 9 bases are shared with TRBD2. The CDR3 length is 16 residues. Germline V gene lookup returns CDR1 SGHTA and CDR2 FQGTGA. Trimming at V came to 4 bases and at J to 5 bases, leaving 9 bases not matched to a gene. CDR3 loop: CASSSPAGGMDNEQFF. The CDR3 DNA sequence: TGTGCCAGCAGCTCCCCAGCGGGGGGAATGGACAATGAGCAGTTCTTC.

The V and J genes are TRBV27 and TRBJ1-2; no clear D. Germline CDR1 is MNHEY and CDR2 is SMNVEV (reference sequence). The V and J ends lost 0 bases and 5 bases respectively, with 7 bases between them. The CDR3 length is 13 residues. The CDR3: CASSLSWQYGYTF. CDR3 nucleotide sequence: TGTGCCAGCAGTTTATCGTGGCAGTATGGCTACACCTTC.

This sequence joins TRBV5-5 and TRBJ2-7; maybe TRBD2 (5 bases). Trimming pared 4 bases from V and 2 bases from J, leaving 16 bases between. This CDR3 is built from 15 residues. The germline V gene has CDR1 SGHKS and CDR2 YYEKEE (reference sequence). This CDR3 is CASSPDLGVTYEQYF. The CDR3 region has the DNA TGTGCCAGCAGCCCGGATCTCGGGGTTACCTACGAGCAGTACTTC.

This chain connects TRBV7-3 to TRBJ2-3; tentatively, D is TRBD1 (6 bases). The CDR3 totals 14 residues. Germline-derived CDR1 and CDR2 are SGHTA and FQGTGA. Trimming pared 1 base from V and 3 bases from J, leaving 8 bases between. In DNA, the CDR3 is TGTGCCAGCAGCTTAAGTGGGACAACAGATACGCAGTATTTT. It codes for CASSLSGTTDTQYF.

The rearrangement joins TRBV5-1 to TRBJ2-2; D might be TRBD2 (6 bases). V lost 5 bases and J lost 0, with 11 bases in between. CDR1 SGHRS and CDR2 YFSETQ come from the germline V gene. The CDR3 is made up of 15 amino acids. The CDR3 coding sequence is TGCGCCAGCAGATTTGGAGGGCCGAACACCGGGGAGCTGTTTTTT. This encodes CASRFGGPNTGELFF.

The chain employs TRBV13 and TRBJ2-2, with D perhaps TRBD2 (6 bases). Trimming removed 3 bases at V and 4 bases at J, with 15 bases between. There are 16 residues in the CDR3. CDR1 is PRHDT, CDR2 FYEKMQ, per germline (reference sequence). CDR3: CASSFAGSGGTGELFF. The CDR3 region has the DNA TGTGCCAGCAGCTTCGCAGGGTCCGGGGGCACCGGGGAGCTGTTTTTT.

J is TRBJ2-2 and V is TRBV7-9; possibly TRBD1 for D (6 bases). In germline, CDR1 is SEHNR, CDR2 FQNEAQ (reference sequence). This CDR3 region has 16 residues. Deletions cut 3 bases from V and 1 base from J, with 12 bases between. In nucleotides, the CDR3 is TGTGCCAGCAGCTTCCCAGGGGTTATGAACACCGGGGAGCTGTTTTTT. It encodes CASSFPGVMNTGELFF. The variable domain in full, completed from reference TRBV7-9 and TRBJ2-2, reads DTGVSQNPRHKITKRGQNVTFRCDPISEHNRLYWYRQTLGQGPEFLTYFQNEAQLEKSRLLSDRFSAERPKGSFSTLEIQRTEQGDSAMYLCASSFPGVMNTGELFFGEGSRLTVL.

The V gene is TRBV30, the J gene TRBJ1-2; TRBD1 aligns across 7 bases. This CDR3 contains 15 residues. J lost 6 bases, V lost 1 base, and 11 bases had no gene match. Germline V lookup: CDR1 GTSNPN, CDR2 SVGIG (reference sequence). The CDR3 DNA sequence: TGTGCCTGGAGTGGTGGTTCAGGGGGAAGGGATGGCTACACCTTC. Amino acid sequence: CAWSGGSGGRDGYTF.

This sequence joins TRBV5-8 and TRBJ1-2; D is unresolved. There are 12 residues in the CDR3. The germline V and J ends were trimmed by 1 base and 4 bases, with 5 bases remaining between them. Germline V gives CDR1 SGHTS, CDR2 YDEGEE. CDR3 coding DNA: TGTGCCAGCAGCTTGCCCCGCTATGGCTACACCTTC. Its protein is CASSLPRYGYTF. Full variable domain (outside the CDR3, taken from reference TRBV5-8 and TRBJ1-2): EAGVTQSPTHLIKTRGQQATLRCSPISGHTSVYWYQQALGLGLQFLLWYDEGEERNRGNFPPRFSGRQFPNYSSELNVNALELEDSALYLCASSLPRYGYTFGSGTRLTVV.

A note on this clone: At one of its ends the junction is not consistent with the germline gene, which may arise from a read error. The genes are TRBV29-1 and TRBJ2-6; possibly TRBD1 for D (5 bases). This CDR3 comprises 12 residues. Germline loops: CDR1 SQVTM, CDR2 ANQGSEA. The DNA of the CDR3 is TGCAGCGTTCTAAGTGGGGCCAACGCCCTGACTTTC. This sequence encodes CSVLSGANALTF.

V gene TRBV7-3 combines with J gene TRBJ2-7; weak D call: TRBD1 (6 bases). Between the trimmed V and J ends, which lost 2 bases and 3 bases, there was a span of 8 bases. There are 13 residues in the CDR3. Germline V gives CDR1 SGHTA, CDR2 FQGTGA. CDR3 sequence (DNA): TGTGCCAGCAGCTTAGGGGGCAACTACGAGCAGTACTTC. Translating it yields CASSLGGNYEQYF.

The chain is built from TRBV27 and TRBJ1-5; a possible D gene is TRBD1 (5 bases). Trimming left V 1 base short and J 4 bases short, with 8 bases between. CDR1 is MNHEY, CDR2 SMNVEV, per germline (reference sequence). The CDR3 spans 14 residues. The CDR3 is CASSLLGQNQPQHF. The CDR3 DNA reads as TGTGCCAGCAGTTTATTAGGACAAAATCAGCCCCAGCATTTT.

J is TRBJ2-7 and V is TRBV13; 7 bases are shared with TRBD1. The germline V gene encodes CDR1 PRHDT and CDR2 FYEKMQ (reference sequence). The CDR3 length is 16 residues. Trimming took 6 bases from V and 1 from J; bases not matched to a gene: 12. The CDR3, as DNA: TGTGCCAGCAGACTATCATCCCAGGGGGAATCCTACGAGCAGTACTTC. Protein: CASRLSSQGESYEQYF.

The chain is built from TRBV5-6 and TRBJ2-3, with a weak D call TRBD1 (5 bases). CDR1 SGHDT and CDR2 YYEEEE come from the germline V gene. This CDR3 contains 15 residues. Trimming cost V 0 bases and J 6 bases, with 14 bases left between them. For the CDR3, the DNA is TGTGCCAGCAGCTTGGGCGTAGGGGCATACGATACGCAGTATTTT. Its translation: CASSLGVGAYDTQYF.

J is TRBJ2-3 and V is TRBV2; perhaps TRBD2 as D (7 bases). Per the germline V gene, CDR1 is SNHLY and CDR2 is FYNNEI. V was cut by 5 bases and J by 0 bases, with 12 bases left in between. The CDR3 is 15 residues long. The CDR3: CASSLGGGSTDTQYF. The CDR3 nucleotides are TGTGCCAGCAGTTTAGGGGGGGGTAGCACAGATACGCAGTATTTT.

The CDR3 spells CASSPGQGPLYGYTF. CDR3 coding DNA: TGTGCCAGCTCACCGGGACAGGGGCCCCTCTATGGCTACACCTTC. This rearrangement joins TRBV18 to TRBJ1-2, with TRBD1 matching over 10 bases. The CDR3 is 15 residues long. The ends lost 3 bases at V and 4 bases at J; junction bases unmatched: 5. Germline-derived CDR1 and CDR2 are KGHSH and LQKENI.